These 29 T cell receptor beta chains originate from one sample sequenced in a study of T cells in Graves' hyperthyroidism and ophthalmopathy. Amplification of TCR beta CDR3 regions was performed using RNA transcripts as template. HTBI primers drove first-round RT-PCR of the TCR CDR3. TCRdb called the multiplex PCR reads again in MiXCR, with one record for every CDR3 protein. The sample carries 500,000 to 550,000 distinct CDR3 sequences, around 20% recorded once. Source material: blood. The receptors here all came from a man between 35 and 55 years old with Graves' ophthalmopathy.

The chain carries TRBV3-1 and TRBJ2-5; 8 nucleotides agree with TRBD2. The CDR3 runs to 16 residues. After removal of 5 bases from V and 7 bases from J, the junction contained 15 bases not matched to a gene. The V gene's germline CDR1 is LGHDT and CDR2 YNNKEL (reference sequence). CDR3 residues: CASSSPLAGNTPTQYF. CDR3 sequence (DNA): TGTGCCAGCAGCTCACCTCTAGCGGGTAACACCCCGACCCAGTACTTC.

This clonotype has more than one count but fewer than ten. The chain is built from TRBV7-2 and TRBJ2-5, with a tentative D call TRBD1 (5 bases). The CDR3 runs 13 residues. The V end was cut by 4 bases, the J end by 1 base, with 7 bases between. Germline CDR1 and CDR2: SGHTA and FQGNSA. This CDR3 reads CASSYRTQETQYF. The CDR3 DNA sequence: TGTGCCAGCAGCTACAGGACCCAAGAGACCCAGTACTTC.

The chain carries TRBV19 and TRBJ2-7; D perhaps matches TRBD2 (7 bases). This CDR3 comprises 15 residues. Germline V lookup: CDR1 LNHDA, CDR2 SQIVND (reference sequence). The V and J ends lost 2 bases and 7 bases respectively, with 18 bases between them. Written as DNA, the CDR3 is TGTGCCAGTAGTATACAGGGGAACCGGGGGGATGAGCAGTACTTC. Its protein product is CASSIQGNRGDEQYF. Looking up the rest from reference TRBV19 and TRBJ2-7 gives the full variable domain: DGGITQSPKYLFRKEGQNVTLSCEQNLNHDAMYWYRQDPGQGLRLIYYSQIVNDFQKGDIAEGYSVSREKKESFPLTVTSAQKNPTAFYLCASSIQGNRGDEQYFGPGTRLTVT.

This clonotype was counted a few times. J is TRBJ2-1 and V is TRBV7-9; D may match TRBD1 or TRBD2 (5 bases each). The V end was cut by 4 bases, the J end by 15 bases, with 16 bases between. The CDR3 contains 12 residues. Germline V gives CDR1 SEHNR, CDR2 FQNEAQ (reference sequence). CDR3 nucleotide sequence: TGTGCCAGCAGCTCAGGGAGCGTCGGTCTGTTCTTC. Translated, it gives CASSSGSVGLFF.

Only a few counts were recorded for this clonotype. V is TRBV7-9 and J is TRBJ2-7, with TRBD2 matching 8 bases. The V gene's germline CDR1 is SEHNR and CDR2 FQNEAQ (reference sequence). The CDR3 is made up of 13 amino acids. The V and J ends lost 2 bases and 4 bases, in that order; junction bases with no gene match: 1. The CDR3 nucleotides read TGTGCCAGCAGCTTACTAGCGGGTTACGAGCAGTACTTC. Protein: CASSLLAGYEQYF. The complete variable domain, with remaining parts taken from reference TRBV7-9 and TRBJ2-7, reads DTGVSQNPRHKITKRGQNVTFRCDPISEHNRLYWYRQTLGQGPEFLTYFQNEAQLEKSRLLSDRFSAERPKGSFSTLEIQRTEQGDSAMYLCASSLLAGYEQYFGPGTRLTVT.

The V gene is TRBV24-1, the J gene TRBJ2-2, with 12 positions matching TRBD2. This CDR3 is 13 amino acids long. Germline V gene data show CDR1 as KGHDR and CDR2 as SFDVKD. The trim removed 9 bases at V and 10 bases at J, leaving 5 bases unmatched. The CDR3 sequence: CATLAGGPEELFF. The CDR3 region has the DNA TGTGCCACCCTAGCGGGGGGGCCAGAGGAGCTGTTTTTT.

This clonotype was picked up a small number of times. The DNA for the CDR3 is TGTGCCAGCAGCGCGGGACAGGGTGACTATGGCTACACCTTC. This encodes CASSAGQGDYGYTF. The V call is TRBV5-6, the J call TRBJ1-2, with TRBD1 identical over 9 bases. The CDR3 is 14 residues long. The germline V gene encodes CDR1 SGHDT and CDR2 YYEEEE. Trimming took 4 bases from V and 3 from J; bases not matched to a gene: 4.

This clonotype was picked up a small number of times. The V gene is TRBV3-1, the J gene TRBJ2-1, with no clear D. The ends were cut back, 1 base at V and 12 bases at J, with 16 bases in the middle. The V gene's germline CDR1 is LGHDT and CDR2 YNNKEL (reference sequence). The CDR3 runs to 14 residues. CDR3 sequence: CASSQADARSRQFF. The CDR3 DNA reads TGTGCCAGCAGCCAAGCTGATGCCCGCTCCCGGCAGTTCTTC.

This clonotype was found a few times. The chain has TRBV3-1 and TRBJ2-7; 11 positions match TRBD1. CDR3 size: 15 residues. With 1 base clipped from V and 5 bases from J, the junction kept 4 bases outside the gene matches. Per germline, CDR1 LGHDT and CDR2 YNNKEL (reference sequence). The CDR3 region is CASSQGTGGINEQYF. In DNA, the CDR3 is TGTGCCAGCAGCCAAGGGACAGGGGGCATAAACGAGCAGTACTTC.

This clonotype was detected many times. V is TRBV12-3 or TRBV12-4 and J is TRBJ2-7; D is unclear. CDR3 length equals 14 residues. Trimming took off 2 bases at V and 0 bases at J, with 8 bases between the two ends. The CDR3 DNA follows: TGTGCCAGCAGTTTAAATGAGTTCTCCTACGAGCAGTACTTC. It specifies CASSLNEFSYEQYF.

The sample holds a few counts of this clonotype. The chain carries TRBV4-1 and TRBJ2-2, with TRBD1 matching over 7 bases. The V gene's germline CDR1 is MGHRA and CDR2 YSYEKL. This CDR3 has 17 residues. V dropped 0 bases and J dropped 1; count of bases not matched to a gene: 5. The CDR3 DNA reads TGCGCCAGCAGCCAAGAATCCGGGACAGTGAACACCGGGGAGCTGTTTTTT. Translated: CASSQESGTVNTGELFF.

The chain uses TRBV5-1 and TRBJ2-1; a possible D gene is TRBD2 (5 bases). The V end was cut by 0 bases, the J end by 7 bases, with 11 bases between. The CDR3 is 14 amino acids. CDR1 is SGHRS, CDR2 YFSETQ, per germline. The CDR3 sequence: CASSLGRGLNEQFF. The CDR3 nucleotides read TGCGCCAGCAGCTTGGGTCGGGGATTGAATGAGCAGTTCTTC.

This clonotype was seen ten or more times. The CDR3 DNA reads TGTGCCAGCAGCCAAGTGAATGGAAACACCATATATTTT. Translating gives CASSQVNGNTIYF. The chain combines TRBV3-1 with TRBJ1-3; no reliable D call. The CDR3 covers 13 residues. Germline lookup yields CDR1 LGHDT and CDR2 YNNKEL (reference sequence). Trimming removed 1 base from V and 3 bases from J, with 4 bases in between.

To note about this clonotype: The final CDR3 position lacks the conserved phenylalanine or tryptophan, pointing to a likely read error. V is TRBV11-3 and J is TRBJ2-1, with TRBD2 matching 7 bases. The CDR3 extends over 18 amino acids. The germline gives CDR1 SGHNT, CDR2 YENEEA. J gave up 0 bases and V 1 base, and 9 bases lay outside the gene matches. CDR3 amino acids: CASSLALLPGGSYNEQFL. CDR3 in DNA: TGTGCCAGCAGCTTAGCTCTACTCCCGGGGGGCTCCTACAATGAGCAGTTCCTC.

Only a few counts were recorded for this clonotype. The chain joins TRBV18 to TRBJ2-3; TRBD1 matches 10 bases. V lost 6 bases, J lost 5 bases, and 8 bases stayed unmatched. The CDR3 totals 15 residues. Germline V gene lookup returns CDR1 KGHSH and CDR2 LQKENI. The CDR3 loop reads CASSPDRGRGDTQYF. The CDR3 DNA follows: TGTGCCAGCTCTCCCGACAGGGGGCGCGGAGATACGCAGTATTTT.

This clonotype was counted many times. This chain connects TRBV28 to TRBJ1-3; no clear D gene. V was shortened by 7 bases and J by 0 bases, with 19 bases between the two germline ends. Germline CDR1 reads MDHEN; CDR2 reads SYDVKM. The CDR3 extends over 17 amino acids. DNA for the CDR3: TGTGCCAGCACCCCCTCGGGTCCCGTAAACTCTGGAAACACCATATATTTT. Translating it yields CASTPSGPVNSGNTIYF.

This rearrangement joins TRBV10-3 to TRBJ1-2, with D possibly TRBD1 on 5 matching bases. The CDR3 has 14 residues. V lost 7 bases and J lost 0, with 12 bases in between. Germline V CDR1 and CDR2: ENHRY, SYGVKD. This chain's CDR3 is CAIIGDRANYGYTF. The CDR3 region has the DNA TGTGCCATCATAGGAGACAGAGCTAACTATGGCTACACCTTC.

This clonotype was detected many times. The V call is TRBV30, the J call TRBJ1-2, with D possibly matching TRBD1 (5 bases). Per germline, CDR1 GTSNPN and CDR2 SVGIG (reference sequence). This CDR3 is built from 15 residues. Trimming cost V 8 bases and J 2 bases, with 21 bases left between them. This CDR3 is CAAYYQFQGNYGYTF. CDR3 DNA: TGTGCCGCATATTACCAATTCCAGGGAAACTATGGCTACACCTTC.

This clonotype showed up just a few times. The V gene is TRBV27, the J gene TRBJ2-2; a weak D match, TRBD2 (6 bases). The CDR3 has 14 residues. CDR1 MNHEY and CDR2 SMNVEV come from the germline V gene (reference sequence). Trimming left V 6 bases short and J 1 base short, with 9 bases between. CDR3 amino acids: CASRLAENTGELFF. The CDR3, as DNA: TGTGCCAGCAGACTAGCAGAGAACACCGGGGAGCTGTTTTTT.

V usage is TRBV5-6 and J usage is TRBJ1-2; the D is unclear. The CDR3 length is 12 residues. Per germline, CDR1 SGHDT and CDR2 YYEEEE. The V gene lost 0 bases and the J gene lost 7 bases, with 7 bases spanning the gap. The CDR3 DNA follows: TGTGCCAGCAGCTTGGCAAGATCTGGCTACACCTTC. Protein product: CASSLARSGYTF.

This clonotype was found many times. The rearrangement uses TRBV12-3 or TRBV12-4 and TRBJ2-1; 12 bases fit TRBD2. CDR3 length equals 16 residues. V lost 4 bases to trimming and J lost 4 bases; unmatched junction nucleotides: 5. The CDR3: CASSSRTSGAYNEQFF. The CDR3 coding sequence is TGTGCCAGCAGTTCCAGGACTAGCGGGGCATACAATGAGCAGTTCTTC.

The chain combines TRBV6-1 with TRBJ1-4; no firm D call. The CDR3 is 14 amino acids. The V gene's germline CDR1 is MNHNS and CDR2 SASEGT. Deletions cut 4 bases from V and 0 bases from J, with 6 bases between. The DNA of the CDR3 is TGTGCCAGCAGTGCCACCACAACTAATGAAAAACTGTTTTTT. It codes for CASSATTTNEKLFF.

CDR3 in amino acids: CASNQWVSSGANVLTF. CDR3 nucleotide sequence: TGTGCCAGCAACCAATGGGTGTCCTCTGGGGCCAACGTCCTGACTTTC. The V gene is TRBV6-1, the J gene TRBJ2-6; no clear D gene. Germline values: CDR1 MNHNS, CDR2 SASEGT. With 7 bases removed from V and 0 bases from J, the gap between germline ends came to 13 bases. The CDR3 is 16 residues long.

This clonotype was counted only a few times. The chain recombines TRBV4-3 with TRBJ2-7, with TRBD2 identical over 10 bases. The CDR3 has 17 amino acids. The germline CDR1 and CDR2 sequences are LGHNA and YSLEER. The J segment lost 3 bases and the V segment lost 0 bases, leaving 8 bases of the junction unmatched. The chain's CDR3 is CASSQERLAGVGYEQYF. CDR3 DNA sequence: TGCGCCAGCAGCCAAGAGAGGCTAGCGGGAGTTGGCTACGAGCAGTACTTC.

The rearrangement uses TRBV7-9 and TRBJ1-3; 7 bases fit TRBD1. V trimming: 6 bases; J trimming: 2 bases; junction bases outside the gene matches: 10. CDR3 length: 16 amino acids. The germline gives CDR1 SEHNR, CDR2 FQNEAQ (reference sequence). CDR3 nucleotide sequence: TGTGCCAGCAGGGATACAGGGGATTCAGCTGGAAACACCATATATTTT. This codes for CASRDTGDSAGNTIYF.

The chain is built from TRBV7-2 and TRBJ1-2, with D hard to call. The CDR3 extends over 13 amino acids. V lost 0 bases and J 5 bases, leaving 7 bases between the germline ends. Germline CDR1 and CDR2: SGHTA and FQGNSA. CDR3 residues: CASSLAIKYGYTF. CDR3 DNA: TGTGCCAGCAGCTTAGCCATTAAGTATGGCTACACCTTC.

V gene TRBV27 combines with J gene TRBJ2-1, with 13 positions matching TRBD2. This CDR3 comprises 18 residues. The V gene end was trimmed by 4 bases and the J gene end by 1 base; junction bases not matched to a gene: 7. Germline values: CDR1 MNHEY, CDR2 SMNVEV (reference sequence). Written as DNA, the CDR3 is TGTGCCAGCAGTTCCCTTATACTAGCGGGAGGGTCCTACAATGAGCAGTTCTTC. Translation gives CASSSLILAGGSYNEQFF.

This clonotype was observed many times. The V call is TRBV2, the J call TRBJ1-5; 10 bases line up with TRBD1. CDR1 and CDR2 (germline): SNHLY, FYNNEI. The CDR3 totals 13 residues. Trimming took 6 bases from V and 4 from J; bases not matched to a gene: 0. CDR3 amino acids: CASRGQGNQPQHF. The CDR3 nucleotides are TGTGCCAGCAGGGGACAGGGGAATCAGCCCCAGCATTTT.

Remarks on this clonotype: One end of the junction fails to match germline, which may point to a read error. The V and J genes are TRBV6-2 or TRBV6-3 and TRBJ1-5; D unclear. Germline CDR1 MNHEY, CDR2 SVGEGT. The CDR3 loop spans 12 amino acids. In DNA form, the CDR3 reads TGTGCCAACAGTTACCATGGTCAGCCCCAGCATTTT. Translating gives CANSYHGQPQHF.